This TCR beta chain was recorded in a study of blood T cell repertoires in COVID-19 (dated by TCRdb to the early 2020s). About the study as a whole: Collaborator samples came from the United States, Italy and Spain and covered acute and convalescent phases of COVID-19. Where available, HLA class I and class II types were obtained from metadata supplied by the sample provider rather than from assay-based typing. The repertoires were released in a freely available public database meant as a resource for research on the immune response to SARS-CoV-2. The samples were drawn from the first 160 participants of the ongoing ImmuneRACE study and from some 1,300 subjects provided by 6 global collaborators. Subjects who had been exposed to COVID-19, were actively infected with it, or had recovered from it provided the deeply sampled blood TCRbeta repertoires that made up the dataset. The material from the prospective study consisted of cDNA or gDNA derived from T cells, B-cell-depleted T cells, or PBMCs. Nearly every sample came with metadata listing a de-identified subject ID, COVID-19 status, age in years and sex.

Participants in the prospective study were enrolled through a virtual design, were aged about 18 to 90 years, and lived in roughly 24 United States geographic areas. In the prospective study, cohorts were assigned on the basis of participant-reported clinical history obtained from a screening survey and a study questionnaire. Mobile phlebotomists in the prospective study collected whole blood, serum and a nasopharyngeal or oropharyngeal swab from every participant. Additional blood draws and questionnaires over an approximately 2-month period could optionally be provided by prospective study participants. Before DNA extraction, blood samples from the prospective study were shipped at room temperature or frozen. About this clone: The clone's antigen remains unknown. No base-level quality is on record; no much larger clone is a single base apart.

TCRbeta CDR3 regions were amplified from genomic DNA using the immunoSEQ Assay, a bias-controlled multiplex PCR. The authors' pipeline ran thus. The number of nucleated cells in each sample was estimated by amplification of reference gene primers within the assay. To quantify the absolute abundance of each unique TCRbeta CDR3 rearrangement, sequence reads were collapsed and filtered. For each sample, productive Simpson clonality was calculated by taking the square root of Simpson's diversity index across productive rearrangements. TCRdb took this table from immuneACCESS and kept in-frame rearrangements with V and J called. Such tables lack part of the clones; where checked against another copy, unresolved V genes explain under half of the gap, and the rest is unexplained. V and J calls and clone size are those listed in that table; D and trimming were worked out from the DNA. This sample holds about 440,000 clones; about 85% were observed only once. The ten largest clones add up to approximately 2% of the sample.

Reading the germline V gene gives CDR1 SQVTM and CDR2 ANQGSEA. The CDR3 spans 13 residues, from the cysteine through the phenylalanine. Kept here is only the CDR3 DNA, which spans 39 bases and is read in frame from base 1. V is pruned by 1 base and J by 6 bases, leaving 3 bases of the junction without a gene match. Paper-wide results and their limitations: Clinical and demographic metadata were provided uncurated, with the amount varying by source and participant.

The source is a woman under 30 with acute COVID-19. Sequenced material: PBMCs or T cells enriched from blood (not recorded which). The chain is encoded by TRBV29-1 joined to TRBJ2-7; 10 bases in the middle match TRBD1. In nucleotides, the sequence is TGCAGCGTTGAAGTCCGGGACAGGGGCGAGCAGTACTTC. This is translated as CSVEVRDRGEQYF.